The T cell receptor (beta chain) described here comes from a study of T-cell reconstitution after alpha-beta-depleted transplantation in children. Germline CDR1 reads SGHVS; CDR2 reads FQNEAQ. The CDR3 sequence is 13 residues long. With 5 bases removed from V and 5 bases from J, the gap between germline ends came to 11 bases. Many counts were recorded for this clonotype. Unique molecular identifiers featured in how the TCRbeta library was prepared. Each CDR3 protein gets one entry after TCRdb re-called the PCR reads with MiXCR. The table lists about 610,000 distinct CDR3 sequences, more than 9% of them singletons.

This sequence was found in a human donor who donated a stem cell graft to a child with acute myeloid leukemia. The sample was PBMCs from the stem cell graft donor, taken from the stem cell graft. V and J are TRBV7-8 and TRBJ2-3; no reliable D call. CDR3 nucleotide sequence: TGTGCCAGCAGCCGAAGTTTTATAGATACGCAGTATTTT. Translating gives CASSRSFIDTQYF.